The 15 T cell receptor beta chains reported below all come from one sample, sequenced in a study of molecular identifiers for immune sequencing clone quantification. One entry per CDR3 protein results from TCRdb running MiXCR on the PCR reads. The sample lists approximately 590,000 distinct CDR3 sequences, 25% seen once, with about 0.8% in the top ten. Material: naive CD8+ T cells from blood, with Jurkat cell RNA spiked in. Subset meaning: FACS-sorted CD8+CD4-CCR7+CD45RA+ naive T cells. The receptors come from a human donor in good health. Some libraries in this study had Jurkat cell RNA spiked in.

This clonotype was detected a few times. The chain recombines TRBV7-6 with TRBJ2-2; possibly TRBD2 for D (6 bases). This CDR3 contains 14 residues. With 1 base removed from V and 13 bases from J, the gap between germline ends came to 16 bases. Germline V gene sequence: CDR1 SGHVS, CDR2 FNYEAQ. The CDR3 DNA is TGTGCCAGCAGCTTAGGAATAGCGGAGGGGTTGCTGTTTTTT. Encoded protein: CASSLGIAEGLLFF. The variable domain in full, completed from reference TRBV7-6 and TRBJ2-2, reads GAGVSQSPRYKVTKRGQDVALRCDPISGHVSLYWYRQALGQGPEFLTYFNYEAQQDKSGLPNDRFSAERPEGSISTLTIQRTEQRDSAMYRCASSLGIAEGLLFFGEGSRLTVL.

The sample holds a few counts of this clonotype. The chain recombines TRBV9 with TRBJ1-5; 10 nucleotides match TRBD1. V was pared by 2 bases and J by 5 bases, with 4 bases of the junction left unmatched. Germline CDR1 is SGDLS and CDR2 is YYNGEE. This CDR3 has 15 residues. The CDR3 DNA is TGTGCCAGCAGCGTTTCGGGGACAGGGGATCAGCCCCAGCATTTT. Its protein is CASSVSGTGDQPQHF.

For this clonotype: The conserved phenylalanine or tryptophan is not found at the CDR3 terminus, so this likely reflects a read error. In DNA form, the CDR3 reads TGTGCCAGCAGCCTCCTGAGGGCCTCTACAACTAATGAAAAACTGTTTTAT. Protein: CASSLLRASTTNEKLFY. This chain links TRBV7-6 with TRBJ1-4, with no clear D. Trimming left V 5 bases short and J 0 bases short, with 16 bases between. The CDR3 has 17 residues. The germline V gene encodes CDR1 SGHVS and CDR2 FNYEAQ.

The chain has TRBV6-2 or TRBV6-3 and TRBJ1-1; D may be TRBD1 (5 bases). With 6 bases removed from V and 5 bases from J, the gap between germline ends came to 16 bases. Per germline, CDR1 MNHEY and CDR2 SVGEGT. The CDR3 is made up of 14 amino acids. The CDR3 nucleotides are TGTGCCAGCAGCTCTGGGGCAGGGTGGACTGAAGCTTTCTTT. It specifies CASSSGAGWTEAFF.

This clonotype was seen at least ten times. The V call is TRBV6-5, the J call TRBJ2-7, with D perhaps matching TRBD2 (6 bases). This CDR3 comprises 14 residues. Germline V lookup: CDR1 MNHEY, CDR2 SVGAGI. V was cut by 0 bases and J by 2 bases, with 8 bases left in between. As DNA, the CDR3 is TGTGCCAGCAGTTACTCACGGGGGACCTACGAGCAGTACTTC. Amino acids: CASSYSRGTYEQYF.

This clonotype was seen repeatedly, ten times or more. The chain carries TRBV27 and TRBJ1-6; D gene uncertain. The germline V and J ends were trimmed by 7 bases and 7 bases, with 11 bases remaining between them. Germline CDR1 reads MNHEY; CDR2 reads SMNVEV (reference sequence). The CDR3 runs 13 residues. The CDR3 DNA sequence: TGTGCCAGCACCCCCCGGCGGAATTCACCCCTCCACTTT. This sequence encodes CASTPRRNSPLHF.

This clonotype was detected only a few times. The chain recombines TRBV27 with TRBJ2-1, with 12 bases lining up with TRBD2. Per germline, CDR1 MNHEY and CDR2 SMNVEV (reference sequence). The V segment lost 3 bases and the J segment 7 bases; nucleotides outside the gene matches: 7. This CDR3 contains 16 residues. CDR3 nucleotides: TGTGCCAGCAGTTTCGGGCTAGCGGGGGGGCCTAATGAGCAGTTCTTC. Translated: CASSFGLAGGPNEQFF.

This clonotype was seen many times. This chain links TRBV28 with TRBJ2-7; D is unclear. Trimming removed 5 bases at V and 4 bases at J, with 9 bases between. The CDR3 sequence is 12 residues long. The germline CDR1 and CDR2 sequences are MDHEN and SYDVKM. DNA for the CDR3: TGTGCCAGCAGTACGAGTTTGTACGAGCAGTACTTC. As protein: CASSTSLYEQYF.

In its sample, this clonotype was seen a few times. The chain carries TRBV6-4 and TRBJ2-4; D is uncertain. Trimming took 8 bases from V and 4 from J, leaving 12 bases between them. CDR3 length equals 13 residues. Germline V gene data show CDR1 as MRHNA and CDR2 as SNTAGT. The CDR3 sequence is CASPSGRKNIQYF. The DNA for the CDR3 is TGTGCCAGCCCCTCCGGGCGGAAAAACATTCAGTACTTC.

As for this clonotype: This may be a read error: a much more frequent sequence differs by one nucleotide. The chain employs TRBV4-1 and TRBJ1-1; D gene unclear. Between the trimmed V and J ends, which lost 3 bases and 0 bases, there was a span of 14 bases. The CDR3 covers 16 residues. Germline-derived CDR1 and CDR2 are MGHRA and YSYEKL. The CDR3 DNA follows: TGCGCCAGCAGCCAGATGGGCACTACTTTGAACACTGAAGCTTTCTTT. Protein: CASSQMGTTLNTEAFF.

J is TRBJ2-1 and V is TRBV5-1, with D uncertain. This CDR3 is 15 amino acids long. V lost 0 bases and J lost 6, with 13 bases in between. The germline V gene has CDR1 SGHRS and CDR2 YFSETQ. The CDR3 protein is CASSLDMAAFNEQFF. For the CDR3, the DNA is TGCGCCAGCAGCTTGGATATGGCAGCCTTCAATGAGCAGTTCTTC.

This clonotype was observed a few times. V is TRBV5-4 and J is TRBJ2-5, with D maybe TRBD2 (6 bases). Germline lookup yields CDR1 SGHNT and CDR2 YYREEE (reference sequence). V was pared by 3 bases and J by 5 bases, with 17 bases between. The CDR3 sequence is 15 residues long. CDR3 sequence reads: CASSWGVSFGETQYF. The CDR3 bases are TGTGCCAGCAGCTGGGGGGTTTCTTTTGGTGAGACCCAGTACTTC.

V is TRBV6-2 or TRBV6-3 and J is TRBJ2-7, with D perhaps TRBD1 (6 bases). CDR3 size: 14 residues. V was shortened by 4 bases and J by 1 base, with 11 bases between the two germline ends. Germline CDR1 MNHEY, CDR2 SVGEGT. This CDR3 reads CASSWDTKSYEQYF. CDR3 DNA: TGTGCCAGCAGTTGGGACACGAAATCCTACGAGCAGTACTTC.

This clonotype appeared a few times. V and J are TRBV11-3 and TRBJ2-1; the D is unclear. The CDR3 runs to 12 residues. V lost 1 base and J 9 bases, leaving 7 bases between the germline ends. Germline V lookup: CDR1 SGHNT, CDR2 YENEEA. CDR3 in amino acids: CASSLVQTEQFF. CDR3 sequence (DNA): TGTGCCAGCAGCTTAGTCCAGACTGAGCAGTTCTTC.

A single count supports this clonotype. The junction departs from the called germline gene at one end, perhaps through a read error. V usage is TRBV29-1 and J usage is TRBJ2-3, with D possibly matching TRBD2 (6 bases). CDR3 length: 17 amino acids. CDR1 and CDR2 (germline): SQVTM, ANQGSEA. The CDR3 DNA follows: TGCAGCGGTACCGGGACTGAACCATTCTCTAGCACAGATAAGCAGTATTTT. Protein sequence: CSGTGTEPFSSTDKQYF.